These 28 T cell receptor beta chains were sequenced from one sample in a study of glioma-infiltrating T cells after dendritic cell vaccination. Method: immunoSEQ multiplex PCR; TCRdb's copy keeps in-frame clones and lacks some. Among more than 85,000 clones listed, over 75% were seen once. The sample in question was blood, obtained before dendritic cell vaccination. These receptors all come from a human donor with glioblastoma.

The chain uses TRBV27 and TRBJ2-2; 8 positions match TRBD1. Germline V gene data show CDR1 as MNHEY and CDR2 as SMNVEV (reference sequence). With V trimmed by 4 bases and J by 3 bases, 7 bases remained unmatched. The CDR3 sequence is 16 residues long. The CDR3 DNA is TGTGCCAGCAGTTCCGCTTTGGACAGGGACACCGGGGAGCTGTTTTTT. Translating gives CASSSALDRDTGELFF.

The rearrangement uses TRBV7-9 and TRBJ1-4; TRBD1 is a possible D gene (6 bases). Per germline, CDR1 SEHNR and CDR2 FQNEAQ (reference sequence). The CDR3 has 16 residues. V was cut by 5 bases and J by 8 bases, with 21 bases left in between. The CDR3 here is CASSVPGGTGSEKLFF. The CDR3 DNA reads TGTGCCAGCAGCGTCCCGGGGGGTACAGGGTCAGAAAAACTGTTTTTT.

This chain uses TRBV15 with TRBJ2-2; 10 bases align to TRBD1. Unmatched junction bases numbered 6, after V lost 4 bases and J lost 7 bases. The CDR3 sequence is 15 residues long. Germline V gene lookup returns CDR1 LNHNV and CDR2 YYDKDF (reference sequence). The CDR3 reads CATSKSGTGVGELFF. The CDR3 nucleotides are TGTGCCACCAGCAAGTCCGGGACAGGGGTCGGGGAGCTGTTTTTT.

The chain has TRBV2 and TRBJ2-3; TRBD2 matches at 10 bases. The CDR3 consists of 15 residues. CDR1 and CDR2 (germline): SNHLY, FYNNEI. Trimming at V came to 6 bases and at J to 4 bases, leaving 7 bases not matched to a gene. The CDR3 protein is CASRKRGGGADTQYF. The CDR3, as DNA: TGTGCCAGCAGGAAGCGGGGGGGCGGAGCAGATACGCAGTATTTT.

This CDR3 reads CASSVQATNEKLFF. As DNA, the CDR3 is TGTGCCAGCAGCGTGCAGGCAACTAATGAAAAACTGTTTTTT. V is TRBV9 and J is TRBJ1-4; D gene ambiguous. The CDR3 has 14 residues. Trimming cost V 2 bases and J 0 bases, with 5 bases left between them. Germline V gene data show CDR1 as SGDLS and CDR2 as YYNGEE. The full variable domain, its missing parts supplied by reference TRBV9 and TRBJ1-4, is DSGVTQTPKHLITATGQRVTLRCSPRSGDLSVYWYQQSLDQGLQFLIQYYNGEERAKGNILERFSAQQFPDLHSELNLSSLELGDSALYFCASSVQATNEKLFFGSGTQLSVL.

This clone appeared once. The DNA of the CDR3 is TGTGCCTGGAGTGACGGGTTCGGGGAGCAGTACTTC. It encodes CAWSDGFGEQYF. This chain connects TRBV30 to TRBJ2-5, with a weak D call TRBD2 (5 bases). V was cut by 1 base and J by 11 bases, with 14 bases left in between. The CDR3 contains 12 residues. From germline, CDR1 is GTSNPN and CDR2 SVGIG (reference sequence).

The V gene is TRBV6-6, the J gene TRBJ2-3; D perhaps matches TRBD1 (6 bases). The CDR3 contains 13 residues. V lost 5 bases to trimming and J lost 2 bases, with 8 bases between them. Germline lookup yields CDR1 MNHNY and CDR2 SVGAGI (reference sequence). CDR3 sequence: CASSPGDTDTQYF. The CDR3 bases are TGTGCCAGCAGTCCAGGGGACACAGATACGCAGTATTTT.

The chain links TRBV6-6 to TRBJ1-2, with TRBD1 as a possible D gene (6 bases). CDR1 MNHNY and CDR2 SVGAGI come from the germline V gene (reference sequence). V shed 2 bases and J shed 11 bases, with 12 bases lying between them. This CDR3 region has 12 residues. CDR3 coding DNA: TGTGCCAGCAGTTACGGGGGGGCGCTTTACACCTTC. This codes for CASSYGGALYTF.

This chain joins TRBV19 and TRBJ1-2; TRBD1 agrees at 8 bases. Germline lookup yields CDR1 LNHDA and CDR2 SQIVND (reference sequence). There are 13 residues in the CDR3. J lost 8 bases, V lost 6 bases, and 8 bases had no gene match. In DNA, the CDR3 is TGTGCCAGTAGCCTCCAGGGGGCGCGGGGCTACACCTTC. The encoded protein is CASSLQGARGYTF.

The chain is built from TRBV5-1 and TRBJ2-1, with 7 bases that match TRBD1. The V and J ends lost 0 bases and 2 bases, in that order; junction bases with no gene match: 2. The V gene's germline CDR1 is SGHRS and CDR2 YFSETQ. CDR3 size: 15 residues. The CDR3 DNA follows: TGCGCCAGCAGCTTGGCGGGACAGCCCTACAATGAGCAGTTCTTC. This gives the protein CASSLAGQPYNEQFF.

V is TRBV7-2 and J is TRBJ1-6; D uncertain. Trimming took off 1 base at V and 0 bases at J, with 4 bases between the two ends. In germline, CDR1 is SGHTA, CDR2 FQGNSA. The CDR3 totals 15 residues. In DNA, the CDR3 is TGTGCCAGCAGCTTAGTTAGCTCCTATAATTCACCCCTCCACTTT. It codes for CASSLVSSYNSPLHF.

V and J are TRBV4-2 and TRBJ2-1, with D possibly being TRBD1 (6 bases). The CDR3 is 14 amino acids. CDR1 and CDR2 from the germline V gene are LGHNA and YNFKEQ. V lost 0 bases, J lost 15 bases, and 18 bases lay in between. CDR3 DNA: TGTGCCAGCAGCCAAGAGGTCGGTGGCCAGGGGCCGTTCTTC. It specifies CASSQEVGGQGPFF.

J is TRBJ1-2 and V is TRBV7-8; no reliable D call. Deletions cut 3 bases from V and 1 base from J, with 6 bases between. The CDR3 spans 13 residues. The V gene's germline CDR1 is SGHVS and CDR2 FQNEAQ. The CDR3 reads CASSFQVNYGYTF. The CDR3 DNA reads TGTGCCAGCAGCTTCCAGGTTAACTATGGCTACACCTTC. The full variable domain, rest sourced from reference TRBV7-8 and TRBJ1-2, is GAGVSQSPRYKVAKRGQDVALRCDPISGHVSLFWYQQALGQGPEFLTYFQNEAQLDKSGLPSDRFFAERPEGSVSTLKIQRTQQEDSAVYLCASSFQVNYGYTFGSGTRLTVV.

The rearrangement uses TRBV10-3 and TRBJ2-3, with D tentatively TRBD1 (5 bases). V shed 3 bases and J shed 0 bases, with 10 bases lying between them. The CDR3 runs to 15 residues. Looked up from germline, CDR1 is ENHRY and CDR2 is SYGVKD. The CDR3 sequence: CAISEGVQSTDTQYF. In DNA form, the CDR3 reads TGTGCCATCAGTGAAGGGGTTCAGAGCACAGATACGCAGTATTTT.

V gene TRBV6-1 combines with J gene TRBJ1-5; 7 positions match TRBD1. V was pared by 7 bases and J by 4 bases, with 10 bases of the junction left unmatched. Germline CDR1 MNHNS, CDR2 SASEGT. The CDR3 runs 15 residues. The CDR3 reads CASIRNRGWNQPQHF. Here the CDR3 DNA reads TGTGCCAGCATTAGAAACAGGGGCTGGAATCAGCCCCAGCATTTT.

This chain joins TRBV10-3 and TRBJ2-2; 7 bases fit TRBD2. Germline loops: CDR1 ENHRY, CDR2 SYGVKD. The CDR3 is 15 amino acids. V gave up 7 bases and J gave up 6 bases; unmatched junction bases: 11. CDR3 DNA sequence: TGTGCCATCATGCGCGGCGGGGGTCCTTCCGGGGAGCTGTTTTTT. The encoded protein is CAIMRGGGPSGELFF.

The sample holds one count of this clone. This chain joins TRBV6-5 and TRBJ1-6; TRBD1 agrees at 9 bases. The CDR3 is 15 amino acids. The trim removed 2 bases at V and 8 bases at J, leaving 4 bases unmatched. Germline lookup yields CDR1 MNHEY and CDR2 SVGAGI. CDR3 sequence: CASSYTGQGYSPLHF. DNA of the CDR3: TGTGCCAGCAGTTACACGGGACAGGGATATTCACCCCTCCACTTT.

The V gene is TRBV5-1, the J gene TRBJ2-5; 9 positions match TRBD1. Germline V gene sequence: CDR1 SGHRS, CDR2 YFSETQ. This CDR3 has 14 residues. V lost 3 bases and J lost 3; bases outside the gene matches: 3. The CDR3 nucleotides read TGCGCCAGCAGCTCAGGGACAGGGAAAGAGACCCAGTACTTC. Translation: CASSSGTGKETQYF.

The chain uses TRBV15 and TRBJ2-7; D possibly corresponds to TRBD2 (6 bases). CDR1 and CDR2 (germline): LNHNV, YYDKDF (reference sequence). V dropped 2 bases and J dropped 5 bases, with 19 bases sitting between them. This CDR3 spans 16 amino acids. This CDR3 is CATSRLPSGSRNEQYF. Here the CDR3 DNA reads TGTGCCACCAGCAGACTACCCAGCGGGTCCCGAAACGAGCAGTACTTC.

This chain uses TRBV6-1 with TRBJ2-6, with a tentative D call TRBD2 (5 bases). Trimming removed 3 bases from V and 0 bases from J, with 15 bases in between. This CDR3 comprises 18 residues. Germline V lookup: CDR1 MNHNS, CDR2 SASEGT. In DNA, the CDR3 is TGTGCCAGCAGTGATAAGGGTTGGGGAGTCTCTGGGGCCAACGTCCTGACTTTC. Amino acids: CASSDKGWGVSGANVLTF.

This clone has only one observation. The V and J genes are TRBV29-1 and TRBJ2-5; tentatively, D is TRBD1 (6 bases). The end of the DNA is better explained by TRBJ2-7, so the J call may be wrong. Germline lookup yields CDR1 SQVTM and CDR2 ANQGSEA. This CDR3 comprises 11 residues. In DNA form, the CDR3 reads TGCAGCGTTCGGACAGCTCTCGAGCAGTACTTC. This sequence encodes CSVRTALEQYF.

This clone was picked up one time. This chain connects TRBV7-9 to TRBJ2-3; D gene uncertain. From germline, CDR1 is SEHNR and CDR2 FQNEAQ (reference sequence). V shed 7 bases and J shed 2 bases, with 13 bases lying between them. The CDR3 is 14 residues long. The CDR3 loop reads CASTLTGATDTQYF. CDR3 sequence (DNA): TGTGCCAGCACCCTGACCGGAGCCACAGATACGCAGTATTTT.

This clone was detected once. The V and J genes are TRBV5-1 and TRBJ2-7; 7 nucleotides align to TRBD1. The ends lost 4 bases at V and 2 bases at J; junction bases unmatched: 6. The CDR3 loop spans 14 amino acids. Germline lookup yields CDR1 SGHRS and CDR2 YFSETQ. DNA of the CDR3: TGCGCCAGCAGCCTCCTGACAGGGCCCTACGAGCAGTACTTC. It specifies CASSLLTGPYEQYF.

Worth noting for this clone: Other DNA sequences in the same sample also yield this CDR3. The chain has TRBV5-1 and TRBJ1-2, with 11 bases fitting TRBD1. The CDR3 has 16 residues. Germline loops: CDR1 SGHRS, CDR2 YFSETQ. The V segment lost 0 bases and the J segment 7 bases; nucleotides outside the gene matches: 8. In DNA, the CDR3 is TGCGCCAGCAGCTTGGACGGACAGGGGGCTGTGAGTGGCTACACCTTC. This codes for CASSLDGQGAVSGYTF.

The chain links TRBV7-8 to TRBJ1-2; TRBD1 might be the D (5 bases). The CDR3 has 14 residues. Per the germline V gene, CDR1 is SGHVS and CDR2 is FQNEAQ. V was pared by 0 bases and J by 7 bases, with 12 bases between. The CDR3 is CASSLAPGFGGYTF. Here the CDR3 DNA reads TGTGCCAGCAGCTTAGCGCCAGGGTTTGGTGGCTACACCTTC.

The V call is TRBV6-5, the J call TRBJ2-2; maybe TRBD2 (6 bases). Germline V CDR1 and CDR2: MNHEY, SVGAGI. This CDR3 comprises 14 residues. Trimming took 6 bases from V and 4 from J, leaving 12 bases between them. The CDR3: CASRLSGLTGELFF. The DNA of the CDR3 is TGTGCCAGCAGACTTAGCGGTCTCACCGGGGAGCTGTTTTTT.

The J gene is TRBJ1-6, the V gene TRBV5-1; TRBD1 matches at 9 bases. Looked up from germline, CDR1 is SGHRS and CDR2 is YFSETQ. The CDR3 has 17 amino acids. V lost 4 bases, J lost 6 bases, and 11 bases stayed unmatched. The CDR3, as DNA: TGCGCCAGCAGCACCGGAGGGACAGGGAGAGGTAATTCACCCCTCCACTTT. It codes for CASSTGGTGRGNSPLHF.

The chain recombines TRBV5-1 with TRBJ1-5, with 7 bases fitting TRBD1. Trimming at V came to 4 bases and at J to 4 bases, leaving 5 bases not matched to a gene. Germline CDR1 SGHRS, CDR2 YFSETQ. CDR3 length equals 14 residues. The CDR3 bases are TGCGCCAGCAGCGCCACAGGGGTAAATCAGCCCCAGCATTTT. It specifies CASSATGVNQPQHF.